The clone carrying this T cell receptor beta chain has only a few counts. The antigen is unknown. Germline trimming cut 2 bases from V and 1 base from J; bases unmatched to any gene: 3. This CDR3 region has 15 residues. Per germline, CDR1 SGHRS and CDR2 YFSETQ. This sample stems from a study of early T cells in non-severe SARS-CoV-2 infection. Study background: Sequencing used unsorted whole-blood bulk RNA, so chains lack pairing.

Study conclusions and caveats: Using VDJdb, the matching emphasized anti-spike CD8 responses while missing private and CD4 specificities.

MiXCR, run by TCRdb on the 5' RACE reads, gives a single entry per CDR3 protein. The data hold roughly 63,000 distinct CDR3 sequences, with approximately 12% observed a single time. This sequence joins TRBV5-1 and TRBJ1-1; TRBD1 matches 9 bases. The sequenced sample was whole blood. The clonotype originates from an adult who was a healthcare worker with PCR-confirmed SARS-CoV-2 infection or an uninfected control (not recorded which). DNA of the CDR3: TGCGCCAGCAGCTTATGGACAGGGGCGAACACTGAAGCTTTCTTT. Translating it yields CASSLWTGANTEAFF.